This is a list of T cell receptor beta chains from one sample in a study of T-cell memory formation after mild COVID-19. Via MiXCR, TCRdb re-called the 5' RACE reads, giving one row per CDR3 protein. This sample has roughly 250,000 distinct CDR3 sequences, with less than 20% found just once. Sequenced material: PBMCs or a T cell subset sorted from them (not recorded which). These TCRs come from a man younger than 30 who had mild COVID-19 (a few samples of this study predate the infection). Cell type and time point are not known. CDR3s include the opening cysteine and the closing phenylalanine or tryptophan. Each record gives: clone size, V gene, CDR3 protein. Rows may omit the clone size; those that give it use once, few, many or a size class.

few | TRBV29-1 | CSVRWGGETQYF
- | TRBV29-1 | CSVEAYRAVNTQYF
- | TRBV3-1 | CASSLLEETAQYF
- | TRBV12-3/TRBV12-4 | CASTPPGGPGYNEQFF
few | TRBV6-5 | CASRTPGVNTIYF
- | TRBV7-8 | CASSRRTNQPQHF
many | TRBV7-2 | CASSFTGVVSGNTIYF
- | TRBV5-1 | CASSPAPPLGEKLFF
- | TRBV19 | CASSIDSGYEQYF
few | TRBV10-3 | CAISVAALETQYF
- | TRBV2 | CASGLRAEAFF
many | TRBV5-5 | CASSLWRGPGANVLTF
few | TRBV9 | CASSVGTGEGTEAFF
- | TRBV5-8 | CASSSRGSSYNEQFF
few | TRBV12-3/TRBV12-4 | CASTLGVVGYTF
- | TRBV3-1 | CASSRPGRENTEAFF
few | TRBV5-1 | CASSEQGGFLTGELFF
few | TRBV12-3/TRBV12-4 | CASTPPGTGELFF
- | TRBV11-2 | CASLDYSRGPEQYF
few | TRBV7-3 | CASSSNRDREAFF
- | TRBV4-1 | CASSPGPGQTAQPQHF
few | TRBV28 | CASSLGGGFTGELFF
- | TRBV28 | CASGQLTGELFF
many | TRBV5-1 | CASSLAGGTGELFF
few | TRBV7-9 | CASSSGQGQGDSPLHF
few | TRBV4-2 | CASSQDETGPTWGDTQYF
- | TRBV7-2 | CASSGRSSTDTQYF